Following are 14 T cell receptor beta chains from one sample sequenced in a study of T cells in Graves' hyperthyroidism and ophthalmopathy. TCR beta CDR3 sequences were amplified from RNA transcripts. The study used the HTBI primer set for a first-round RT-PCR of the TCR CDR3. Using its own MiXCR run on the multiplex PCR reads, TCRdb lists one record per CDR3 protein. This table holds 470,000 or so distinct CDR3 sequences, under 25% found once. Sequencing was carried out using blood. Receptors originate from a man aged 18 to 30 with Graves' hyperthyroidism.

Ten or more counts support this clonotype. J is TRBJ1-2 and V is TRBV11-2, with TRBD1 identical over 9 bases. Germline V gene data show CDR1 as SGHAT and CDR2 as FQNNGV. V trimming: 6 bases; J trimming: 0 bases; junction bases outside the gene matches: 8. CDR3 size: 16 residues. The CDR3 sequence is CASRTGGARANYGYTF. CDR3 nucleotides: TGTGCCAGCAGAACAGGGGGCGCAAGAGCTAACTATGGCTACACCTTC. The entire variable domain, with the rest obtained from reference TRBV11-2 and TRBJ1-2, is as follows: EAGVAQSPRYKIIEKRQSVAFWCNPISGHATLYWYQQILGQGPKLLIQFQNNGVVDDSQLPKDRFSAERLKGVDSTLKIQPAKLEDSAVYLCASRTGGARANYGYTFGSGTRLTVV.

J is TRBJ1-2 and V is TRBV19; 8 positions match TRBD1. This CDR3 has 12 amino acids. The trim removed 5 bases at V and 8 bases at J, leaving 4 bases unmatched. Per germline, CDR1 LNHDA and CDR2 SQIVND (reference sequence). CDR3 protein: CASSLQGEGYTF. In DNA form, the CDR3 reads TGTGCCAGTAGTCTACAGGGGGAAGGCTACACCTTC.

This clonotype has a handful of counts. The rearrangement joins TRBV2 to TRBJ2-5, with 7 bases that match TRBD2. Looked up from germline, CDR1 is SNHLY and CDR2 is FYNNEI. Unmatched junction bases numbered 9, after V lost 1 base and J lost 7 bases. This CDR3 has 15 residues. The DNA for the CDR3 is TGTGCCAGCAGTGAAGTTAAGCGGGGCCAGCGGACCCAGTACTTC. Translating gives CASSEVKRGQRTQYF.

This clonotype occurred many times. The chain joins TRBV19 to TRBJ1-5; D gene unclear. V dropped 11 bases and J dropped 0 bases, with 17 bases sitting between them. This CDR3 comprises 15 residues. The germline gives CDR1 LNHDA, CDR2 SQIVND (reference sequence). CDR3 sequence: CASDPAGYSNQPQHF. The CDR3 DNA is TGTGCCTCCGACCCGGCGGGTTATAGCAATCAGCCCCAGCATTTT.

This clonotype was counted many times. This sequence joins TRBV6-5 and TRBJ2-7; D possibly corresponds to TRBD2 (6 bases). CDR1 is MNHEY, CDR2 SVGAGI, per germline. Between the trimmed V and J ends, which lost 0 bases and 4 bases, there was a span of 13 bases. This CDR3 region has 15 residues. CDR3 loop: CASSYSTGGTYEQYF. CDR3 nucleotide sequence: TGTGCCAGCAGTTACTCGACCGGCGGGACGTACGAGCAGTACTTC.

This clonotype was counted ten times or more. This chain uses TRBV6-5 with TRBJ1-1; D possibly corresponds to TRBD1 (5 bases). The germline gives CDR1 MNHEY, CDR2 SVGAGI. V was shortened by 0 bases and J by 1 base, with 9 bases between the two germline ends. This CDR3 is 15 amino acids long. The CDR3 coding sequence is TGTGCCAGCAGTTACTCGAGGCAGGGGAACACTGAAGCTTTCTTT. It translates to CASSYSRQGNTEAFF.

At least ten counts were recorded for this clonotype. This chain uses TRBV13 with TRBJ2-5; unclear D gene. This CDR3 has 13 residues. Germline CDR1 and CDR2: PRHDT and FYEKMQ (reference sequence). V was cut by 0 bases and J by 5 bases, with 7 bases left in between. The CDR3 loop reads CASSLGPGETQYF. DNA for the CDR3: TGTGCCAGCAGCTTAGGGCCTGGGGAGACCCAGTACTTC.

V is TRBV5-1 and J is TRBJ1-5; D might be TRBD1 (6 bases). V lost 3 bases and J lost 0, with 10 bases in between. CDR1 is SGHRS, CDR2 YFSETQ, per germline. There are 15 residues in the CDR3. For the CDR3, the DNA is TGCGCCAGCAGCTGGACGGACAGTAGCAATCAGCCCCAGCATTTT. Protein sequence: CASSWTDSSNQPQHF. Full variable domain (rest looked up from reference TRBV5-1 and TRBJ1-5): KAGVTQTPRYLIKTRGQQVTLSCSPISGHRSVSWYQQTPGQGLQFLFEYFSETQRNKGNFPGRFSGRQFSNSRSEMNVSTLELGDSALYLCASSWTDSSNQPQHFGDGTRLSIL.

This chain connects TRBV30 to TRBJ1-2; D not certain. The germline V and J ends were trimmed by 0 bases and 3 bases, with 17 bases remaining between them. This CDR3 has 16 residues. Germline CDR1 GTSNPN, CDR2 SVGIG (reference sequence). CDR3 in amino acids: CAWSVSGSYLDYGYTF. The CDR3 bases are TGTGCCTGGAGTGTCTCTGGGAGCTACCTGGACTATGGCTACACCTTC.

The chain links TRBV12-3 or TRBV12-4 to TRBJ2-7, with D maybe TRBD1 (6 bases). V was clipped by 0 bases and J by 6 bases, with 12 bases between them. The CDR3 runs to 14 residues. Here the CDR3 reads CASSLAEGTTEQYF. The CDR3, as DNA: TGTGCCAGCAGTTTAGCTGAAGGGACAACCGAGCAGTACTTC.

This clonotype was observed at least ten times. This chain connects TRBV28 to TRBJ1-1; D gene unclear. Germline lookup yields CDR1 MDHEN and CDR2 SYDVKM. Trimming removed 2 bases at V and 6 bases at J, with 16 bases between. The CDR3 contains 15 residues. The CDR3 region is CASSLGSPGVSEAFF. The CDR3 DNA is TGTGCCAGCAGTTTAGGTAGCCCGGGTGTATCTGAAGCTTTCTTT.

This clonotype was counted a few times. The V and J genes are TRBV28 and TRBJ1-2; D is perhaps TRBD1 (5 bases). This CDR3 comprises 15 residues. Between the trimmed V and J ends, which lost 4 bases and 0 bases, there was a span of 12 bases. Germline values: CDR1 MDHEN, CDR2 SYDVKM. CDR3 protein: CASSSQWGPNYGYTF. For the CDR3, the DNA is TGTGCCAGCAGTTCGCAGTGGGGACCTAACTATGGCTACACCTTC.

The gene calls are TRBV11-2 and TRBJ2-2; 9 bases are shared with TRBD1. CDR1 and CDR2 from the germline V gene are SGHAT and FQNNGV. J lost 7 bases, V lost 5 bases, and 11 bases had no gene match. This CDR3 comprises 16 residues. The CDR3 nucleotides are TGTGCCAGCAGCGCCGTGCTAGGGACAGGGTTCGGGGAGCTGTTTTTT. Translating it yields CASSAVLGTGFGELFF.

Many counts were recorded for this clonotype. V is TRBV7-2 and J is TRBJ1-1, with 8 bases matching TRBD1. J gave up 3 bases and V 8 bases, and 11 bases lay outside the gene matches. CDR3 length: 15 residues. Per the germline V gene, CDR1 is SGHTA and CDR2 is FQGNSA. CDR3 nucleotides: TGTGCCAGCGGCCCGCAGGGGGCTCTGGACACTGAAGCTTTCTTT. It is translated as CASGPQGALDTEAFF.